The 4 T cell receptor beta chains reported below all come from one sample, sequenced in a study of CD8 T cells in ankylosing spondylitis. The study's findings and limits: Seemingly distinctive of ankylosing spondylitis blood was a TCR beta motif formed by eight highly homologous variants.

No cognate antigen is known for these TCRs. TCRdb passed the 5' RACE reads through MiXCR, listing each CDR3 protein once. The table records 700,000 to 850,000 distinct CDR3 sequences, 12% of them present only once. Sequencing was performed on blood, either unsorted or a sorted T cell fraction (not recorded which). The receptors derive from a male donor with ankylosing spondylitis.

This clonotype was seen a few times. V and J are TRBV28 and TRBJ2-3; 12 nucleotides align to TRBD2. V was clipped by 2 bases and J by 14 bases; unmatched bases: 5. CDR3 length equals 13 residues. Germline V CDR1 and CDR2: MDHEN, SYDVKM. This CDR3 is CASSLVLAGGPYF. DNA of the CDR3: TGTGCCAGCAGTTTAGTTCTAGCGGGAGGGCCGTATTTT.

The CDR3 loop reads CASSLQGALLGGYTF. CDR3 sequence (DNA): TGTGCCAGCAGTTTACAGGGGGCGCTTTTAGGAGGCTACACCTTC. This chain links TRBV28 with TRBJ1-2, with 8 bases identical to TRBD1. Per germline, CDR1 MDHEN and CDR2 SYDVKM. V dropped 2 bases and J dropped 8; count of bases not matched to a gene: 10. The CDR3 runs to 15 residues.

The sample holds many counts of this clonotype. The chain combines TRBV7-3 with TRBJ2-2, with 7 bases lining up with TRBD1. Germline CDR1 and CDR2: SGHTA and FQGTGA. This CDR3 comprises 15 residues. Trimming took 4 bases from V and 4 from J; bases not matched to a gene: 6. The chain's CDR3 is CASSSDRAGTGELFF. The CDR3 DNA sequence: TGTGCCAGCAGCTCCGACAGGGCGGGCACCGGGGAGCTGTTTTTT.

The chain employs TRBV9 and TRBJ1-1; tentative D call: TRBD1 (6 bases). Trimming cost V 1 base and J 2 bases, with 9 bases left between them. Germline V CDR1 and CDR2: SGDLS, YYNGEE. CDR3 length equals 14 residues. CDR3 bases: TGTGCCAGCAGCGTACAGGGGTCAAACACTGAAGCTTTCTTT. It encodes CASSVQGSNTEAFF.